This TCR beta chain was sequenced during a study of regulatory T cells in long-lasting Graves disease. To make TCR beta libraries, researchers used iRepertoire HTBI primers and Arm-PCR of CDR3 regions. In TCRdb, the multiplex PCR reads were re-called with MiXCR into one record per CDR3 protein. The data hold some 250,000 distinct CDR3 sequences, with roughly 18% observed a single time. This clonotype was seen at least ten times. The germline V and J ends were trimmed by 2 bases and 6 bases, with 10 bases remaining between them. CDR3 length: 12 residues. Germline CDR1 SQVTM, CDR2 ANQGSEA. Time point specified: newly diagnosed GD, antithyroid drugs for less than 3 months. Generation of the TCR library employed RNA extracted from PBMCs. These data are also associated with another study on T cells in Graves' hyperthyroidism and ophthalmopathy. As that study records: Using the HTBI primer set, a first-round RT-PCR was run on the TCR CDR3. Among thyroid clonotypes expanded above 0.001, most also appeared in blood.

The chain couples TRBV29-1 to TRBJ1-1; no definite D call. The source is a young woman with Graves disease. The material was peripheral blood mononuclear cells (PBMCs), obtained at new diagnosis, from a patient treated with antithyroid drugs. CDR3 coding DNA: TGCAGCGTTGAAAAGGGCTGGTCTGAAGCTTTCTTT. Encoded protein: CSVEKGWSEAFF.